This T cell receptor (beta chain) was sequenced in a study of T-cell reconstitution after alpha-beta-depleted transplantation in children. TCRbeta library preparation incorporated unique molecular identifiers. TCRdb called the PCR reads again in MiXCR, with one record for every CDR3 protein. The sample has some 100,000 distinct CDR3 sequences; less than 25% are singletons. Germline V gene sequence: CDR1 SGHTA, CDR2 FQGNSA. The CDR3 runs 13 residues. Trimming took off 2 bases at V and 11 bases at J, with 13 bases between the two ends. Remarks on this clonotype: Antigen: not known.

General study points: The origin of high day-60 TCRbeta diversity in some patients lay in surviving recipient T cells and thymic progenitors.

The clonotype was recovered from a boy aged 2 to 9 with acute lymphoblastic leukemia, due to receive a stem cell transplant. This chain connects TRBV7-2 to TRBJ1-3, with a tentative D call TRBD1 (5 bases). The sample consisted of PBMCs, taken before TCRalphabeta/CD19-depleted stem cell transplant. The CDR3 loop is CASSLSKGQSIYF. The CDR3 coding sequence is TGTGCCAGCAGCTTATCTAAGGGGCAATCCATATATTTT.